This T cell receptor beta chain was sequenced during a study of blood T cell repertoires in COVID-19. V shed 5 bases, J shed 0 bases, and the junction held 4 bases outside the gene matches. The CDR3 contains 16 residues. Germline loops: CDR1 SGHVS, CDR2 FNYEAQ. Per the study methods: How many nucleated cells were present was estimated from reference gene primer amplification. Here immunoSEQ multiplex PCR was the method, and the copy in TCRdb shows in-frame clones only, minus some. V, J and clone size derive from that table, while D and trimming were established from the DNA sequence. The sample gives around 620,000 clones, around 90% of which show up once; over 0.2% is in the top ten.

V and J are TRBV7-6 and TRBJ1-1, with 12 nucleotides matching TRBD1. The sample was peripheral blood. The source is a woman aged 18-29 years with acute or convalescent COVID-19. CDR3 protein: CASSPGTGGMNTEAFF. Here the CDR3 DNA reads TGTGCCAGCAGCCCGGGGACAGGGGGCATGAACACTGAAGCTTTCTTT.